This TCR beta chain is from a study of blood T cell repertoires in COVID-19. Overall study context: Whether acute or convalescent, the COVID-19 samples came from the United States, Italy and Spain. T cells, B-cell-depleted T cells, or PBMCs supplied cDNA or gDNA.

Original methodology: From reference gene primer amplification, estimates of nucleated cell counts were derived. Generated by immunoSEQ multiplex PCR, the TCRdb table keeps only in-frame clones and is missing some. The D gene and trimming were derived from the DNA, and the V and J assignments and clone size from that table. This table holds roughly 200,000 clones, 89% found once. V lost 5 bases and J lost 1; bases outside the gene matches: 7. This CDR3 is 15 amino acids long. Germline V gene lookup returns CDR1 LNHDA and CDR2 SQIVND (reference sequence). Sample: peripheral blood. The V and J genes are TRBV19 and TRBJ1-1; 7 bases line up with TRBD1. This receptor was identified in a man in his forties with acute or convalescent COVID-19. Written as DNA, the CDR3 is TGTGCCAGTAGTGCACAGGGGACGGAGAACACTGAAGCTTTCTTT. This codes for CASSAQGTENTEAFF.